This T cell receptor (beta chain) was profiled in a study of identical twins. Template switching added a universal primer site; cDNA carried unique molecular identifiers. TCRdb fed the 5' RACE reads into MiXCR, producing one record per CDR3 protein. The data hold roughly 770,000 distinct CDR3 sequences, with 15% to 20% observed a single time. This CDR3 region has 17 residues. The germline V gene has CDR1 MNHEY and CDR2 SVGEGT. The J segment lost 6 bases and the V segment lost 2 bases, leaving 10 bases of the junction unmatched. Regarding the study as a whole: Excess low generation probability was seen in twin-shared out-of-frame alpha sequences.

This clonotype appeared a few times. The antigen remains undetermined. The same sample was also used in a study of T cells expressing NK-cell markers. From that second work: In a few donors, dominant clonotypes made up roughly 28.3-65% of CD3+CD56-NKG2C+ cells. Whether expanded NKG2C+ T cell clones were HCMV specific stayed uncertain.

The receptor's source is a woman in her late teens or twenties in good health. The chain is built from TRBV6-2 or TRBV6-3 and TRBJ2-2; 9 positions match TRBD2. Material: PBMCs. CDR3 bases: TGTGCCAGCAGTTACGTCGGCGGGAGGGACGGGCCCGGGGAGCTGTTTTTT. The encoded protein is CASSYVGGRDGPGELFF.